This TCR beta chain was found in a study of cytomegalovirus exposure and HLA in healthy donors. Study results and limitations: Later, an analysis found that common viral pathogens appeared to be linked with several of the most significant clusters. For most TCR beta V segments, an earlier analysis put the productive rate at about 90% or about 30% of the time. Among TCR sequences, most were rare, though some public TCRs appeared in many donors.

Use of 60 Vbeta and 13 Jbeta primers characterized the PCR. This table comes from immunoSEQ multiplex PCR, and its TCRdb copy is limited to in-frame clones, with some not included. The sample lists tens of thousands of clones, 75% occurring once. Turning to this clone: Antigen unknown.

CDR3 size: 13 residues. V lost 1 base, J lost 2 bases, and 7 bases lay in between. The germline CDR1 and CDR2 sequences are SGHNT and YYREEE (reference sequence). The sequence came from a man aged 70 or older in good health and CMV-seronegative. This chain connects TRBV5-4 to TRBJ2-7; D possibly corresponds to TRBD1 (6 bases). The sample consisted of PBMCs. The chain's CDR3 is CASSLQGTYEQYF. Written as DNA, the CDR3 is TGTGCCAGCAGCTTGCAGGGGACCTACGAGCAGTACTTC.